Included here is one TCR beta chain sequence, with context. From the PCR reads, TCRdb called clonotypes with MiXCR, one entry per CDR3 protein. The data show thousands of distinct CDR3 sequences, around a sixth seen once. Trimming removed 0 bases from V and 5 bases from J, with 9 bases in between. The CDR3 runs to 14 residues. Germline V gene data show CDR1 as SGDLS and CDR2 as YYNGEE. The source of the sample is a study of tumor-infiltrating lymphocytes in oesophageal squamous cell carcinoma. The V and J genes are TRBV9 and TRBJ2-1; D unresolved. Sample: blood. This receptor was identified in a male donor with esophageal squamous cell carcinoma. CDR3 amino acids: CASSVATHDNEQFF. The CDR3 nucleotides are TGTGCCAGCAGCGTAGCTACCCATGACAATGAGCAGTTCTTC. Supplemented by reference TRBV9 and TRBJ2-1, the full variable domain reads DSGVTQTPKHLITATGQRVTLRCSPRSGDLSVYWYQQSLDQGLQFLIQYYNGEERAKGNILERFSAQQFPDLHSELNLSSLELGDSALYFCASSVATHDNEQFFGPGTRLTVL.